What follows is one T cell receptor beta chain and its context. Its antigen remains unknown. TCRdb redid the calling of the 5' RACE reads with MiXCR, one entry per CDR3 protein. The table lists about 160,000 distinct CDR3 sequences, approximately 9.9% of them singletons. This sample was included in a study of CD8 T cells in ankylosing spondylitis. This CDR3 has 13 amino acids. V was pared by 5 bases and J by 3 bases, with 10 bases between. Looked up from germline, CDR1 is SNHLY and CDR2 is FYNNEI. Study-wide results and limits: Disease-associated clones were reportedly significantly overrepresented in matched ankylosing spondylitis synovial fluid.

The sample was blood, either unsorted or a sorted T cell fraction (not recorded which). The source is a female donor with ankylosing spondylitis or in good health (not recorded which). This chain connects TRBV2 to TRBJ2-5; tentatively, D is TRBD2 (6 bases). This chain's CDR3 is CASSPWREETQYF. The CDR3 nucleotides are TGTGCCAGCAGTCCGTGGAGGGAAGAGACCCAGTACTTC. Supplemented by reference TRBV2 and TRBJ2-5, the full variable domain reads EPEVTQTPSHQVTQMGQEVILRCVPISNHLYFYWYRQILGQKVEFLVSFYNNEISEKSEIFDDQFSVERPDGSNFTLKIRSTKLEDSAMYFCASSPWREETQYFGPGTRLLVL.